This T cell receptor beta chain emerged from a study of TIL therapy for anti-PD-1-resistant metastatic lung cancer. This sample's time point: pre-treatment sample, taken before nivolumab and TIL therapy. Sequencing used immunoSEQ v3. Repertoires were generated with immunoSEQ multiplex PCR, while TCRdb's copy carries only in-frame clones and drops some. The sample carries approximately 53,000 clones, approximately 79% recorded once. Trimming took 1 base from V and 7 from J, leaving 11 bases between them. The germline V gene has CDR1 SQVTM and CDR2 ANQGSEA. There are 13 residues in the CDR3. The chain joins TRBV29-1 to TRBJ2-1; D unresolved. This clonotype was obtained from a woman between 30 and 79 years old with non-small cell lung cancer. Here the sequenced sample was blood, taken at baseline. The chain's CDR3 is CSVEAFSRNEQFF. CDR3 DNA sequence: TGCAGCGTTGAAGCCTTCTCGCGGAATGAGCAGTTCTTC.